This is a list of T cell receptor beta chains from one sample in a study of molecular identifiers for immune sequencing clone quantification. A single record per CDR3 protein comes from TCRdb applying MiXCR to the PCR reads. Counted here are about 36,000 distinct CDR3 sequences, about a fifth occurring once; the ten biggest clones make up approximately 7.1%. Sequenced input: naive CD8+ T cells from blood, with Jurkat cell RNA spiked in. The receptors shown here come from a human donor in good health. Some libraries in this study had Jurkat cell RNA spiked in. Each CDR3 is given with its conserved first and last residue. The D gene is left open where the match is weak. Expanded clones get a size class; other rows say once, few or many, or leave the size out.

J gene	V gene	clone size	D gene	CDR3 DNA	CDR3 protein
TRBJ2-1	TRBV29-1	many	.	TGCAGCGTCCCGGGATTCCACAGGGCCTACAATGAGCAGTTCTTC	CSVPGFHRAYNEQFF
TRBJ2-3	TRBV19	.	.	TGTGCCAGTAGTATTTACTTTAGCACACAAAGGGCGCAGTATTTT	CASSIYFSTQRAQYF
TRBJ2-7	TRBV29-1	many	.	TGCAGCGTTGTGGGGGGCTCAGGATACGAGCAGTACTTC	CSVVGGSGYEQYF
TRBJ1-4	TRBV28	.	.	TGTGCCAGCAGCCCTAGAAGGGGGTGGATGGGGAAACTGTTTTTT	CASSPRRGWMGKLFF
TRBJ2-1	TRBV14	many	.	TGTGCCAGCAGCCAAGATCTGCAGAGGAGCTCCTACAATGAGCAGTTCTTC	CASSQDLQRSSYNEQFF
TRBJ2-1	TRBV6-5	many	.	TGTGCCACCACCGGGACTCGCTCCCACAATGAGCAGTTCTTC	CATTGTRSHNEQFF
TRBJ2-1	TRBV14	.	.	TGTGCCAGCAGCCAAGTACGGCATGAGCAGTTCTTC	CASSQVRHEQFF
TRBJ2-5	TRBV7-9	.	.	TGTGCCAGCAGCTTAGTACTAGGACAAGAGACCCAGTACTTC	CASSLVLGQETQYF
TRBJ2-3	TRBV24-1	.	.	TGTGCCACCAGTGATTTGTCCTGCACAGATACGCAGTATTTT	CATSDLSCTDTQYF
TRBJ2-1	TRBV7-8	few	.	TGTGCCAGCAGCACACTCGGGAATGAGCAGTTCTTC	CASSTLGNEQFF
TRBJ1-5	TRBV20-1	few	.	TGCAGTGCTAGTCAGGGGATTCAGCCCCAGCATTTT	CSASQGIQPQHF
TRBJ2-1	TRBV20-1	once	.	TGCAGTGCTGTCGGAGGTTCCTACAATGAGCAGTTCTTC	CSAVGGSYNEQFF
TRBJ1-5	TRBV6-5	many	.	TGTGCCAGCAGTCCTAGACAGGATAGCAATCAGCCCCAGCATTTT	CASSPRQDSNQPQHF
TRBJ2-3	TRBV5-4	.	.	TGTGCCAGCAGCCCTAACGAGGAAGATACGCAGTATTTT	CASSPNEEDTQYF
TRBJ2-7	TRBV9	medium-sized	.	TGTGCCAGCAGCGTAGCGGGAGCTTCCTACGAGCAGTACTTC	CASSVAGASYEQYF
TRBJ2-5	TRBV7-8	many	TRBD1	TGTGCCAGCAGCTTAGTGGTAGGGGGCGCGATCCTCTTCCAAGAGACCCAGTACTTC	CASSLVVGGAILFQETQYF
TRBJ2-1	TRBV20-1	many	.	TGCAGTGCTAGAGATAGAGGTTCATACAATGAGCAGTTCTTC	CSARDRGSYNEQFF
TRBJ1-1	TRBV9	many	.	TGTGCCAGCAGCGTAGAACCGGAAGACACTGAAGCTTTCTTT	CASSVEPEDTEAFF
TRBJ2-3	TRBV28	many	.	TGTGCCAGCAGTTTATTTTCGGTGACACGGTTCACAGATACGCAGTATTTT	CASSLFSVTRFTDTQYF
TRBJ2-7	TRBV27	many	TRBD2	TGTGCCAGCAGCTACTCTAGCGGGAGCTCCTACGAGCAGTACTTC	CASSYSSGSSYEQYF
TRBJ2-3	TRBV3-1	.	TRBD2	TGTGCCAGCAGCCAAGTGGCTAGCGGGAGTGGGGATACGCAGTATTTT	CASSQVASGSGDTQYF